These T cell receptor beta chains were read from a single sample in a study of OX40 agonist ivuxolimab in advanced cancers. The method was immunoSEQ multiplex PCR; TCRdb's version includes in-frame clones alone and lacks a portion of them. The sample shows fewer than 90,000 clones, 92% of them seen only once. Sequencing used CD4+ or CD8+ T cells sorted from blood, obtained in a trial of the OX40 agonist ivuxolimab. These receptors all stem from an adult with an advanced solid tumor such as melanoma, head and neck, liver or kidney cancer. CDR3s include the opening cysteine and the closing phenylalanine or tryptophan.

V: TRBV11-2
J: TRBJ2-3
CDR3: CASSPLAGGGVWTDTQYF

V: TRBV11-2
J: TRBJ2-5
CDR3: CASSRDYLETQYF

V: TRBV11-2
J: TRBJ1-1
CDR3: CASSLVSGLDTEAFF

V: TRBV19
J: TRBJ2-1
CDR3: CASSLGTSGEGEQFF

V: TRBV19
J: TRBJ1-5
CDR3: CASTTTNSLNQPQHF

V: TRBV19
J: TRBJ1-1
CDR3: CASTVQGTNTEAFF

V: TRBV15
J: TRBJ2-7
CDR3: CATSRGGDYNSYEQYF

V: TRBV7-8
J: TRBJ2-7
CDR3: CASSKTPGQGSYEQYF

V: TRBV5-1
J: TRBJ2-7
CDR3: CASSLETSTYHYEQYF

V: TRBV28
J: TRBJ2-7
CDR3: CASSFLAGEQYF

V: TRBV5-3
J: TRBJ2-6
CDR3: CARSPTGAGANVLTF

V: TRBV18
J: TRBJ1-2
CDR3: CASSLDSLYGYTF

V: TRBV2
J: TRBJ1-1
CDR3: CASSEEVGWGTEAFF

V: TRBV5-1
J: TRBJ2-5
CDR3: CASSSGGLAGAVQETQYF

V: TRBV5-4
J: TRBJ1-1
CDR3: CASSASPGWSTEAFF

V: TRBV28
J: TRBJ1-5
CDR3: CASTGTRGQPQHF

V: TRBV5-1
J: TRBJ2-5
CDR3: CASSSGLAGGETQYF

V: TRBV6-1
J: TRBJ2-5
CDR3: CASSGPSLGETQYF

V: TRBV19
J: TRBJ2-6
CDR3: CASSIDPGYLSGANVLTF

V: TRBV27
J: TRBJ1-2
CDR3: CASSSGTGDFTNYGYTF

V: TRBV28
J: TRBJ1-2
CDR3: CASSPGGGYGYTF

V: TRBV18
J: TRBJ2-1
CDR3: CASSPSRRGLIDEQFF

V: TRBV19
J: TRBJ1-4
CDR3: CAAGGPLNEKLFF

V: TRBV6-1
J: TRBJ2-2
CDR3: CAMQTGISGELFF

V: TRBV5-1
J: TRBJ2-5
CDR3: CASSLFSGQETQYF

V: TRBV4-2
J: TRBJ1-4
CDR3: CASSFRDGEKLFF

V: TRBV29-1
J: TRBJ1-1
CDR3: CSVEFVLANTEAFF

V: TRBV9
J: TRBJ2-2
CDR3: CASSPGPHTGELFF

V: TRBV20-1
J: TRBJ2-1
CDR3: CSADWGPGQFF

V: TRBV5-6
J: TRBJ2-2
CDR3: CASSLPQKNTGELFF

V: TRBV7-8
J: TRBJ2-1
CDR3: CASSFSEYNEQFF

V: TRBV2
J: TRBJ1-4
CDR3: CATTGATTNEKLFF

V: TRBV10-3
J: TRBJ1-5
CDR3: CAISGVNSNQPQHF

V: TRBV4-2
J: TRBJ2-7
CDR3: CASSPTSGGAGRYEQYF

V: TRBV5-4
J: TRBJ2-1
CDR3: CASSPNSGSSGNEQFF

V: TRBV5-1
J: TRBJ2-7
CDR3: CASSLEGGSDEQYF

V: TRBV11-3
J: TRBJ2-1
CDR3: CASSLDSRTLNEQFF

V: TRBV9
J: TRBJ2-5
CDR3: CASSVGGRQETQYF

V: TRBV14
J: TRBJ1-2
CDR3: CASSQRAPAVEDYGYTF

V: TRBV4-1
J: TRBJ1-1
CDR3: CASSPAWKDTEAFF

V: TRBV29-1
J: TRBJ2-7
CDR3: CSVGTGLSEQYF

V: TRBV28
J: TRBJ2-7
CDR3: CASSFMTGGPYEQYF

V: TRBV5-4
J: TRBJ2-7
CDR3: CASSPRNGDEQYF

V: TRBV9
J: TRBJ2-3
CDR3: CASSSRGRTSVSTDTQYF

V: TRBV7-2
J: TRBJ1-5
CDR3: CASSPRGGNQPQHF

V: TRBV5-1
J: TRBJ2-2
CDR3: CASSFPGGGELFF

V: TRBV10-1
J: TRBJ2-7
CDR3: CASSESLLPYEQYF

V: TRBV5-3
J: TRBJ2-1
CDR3: CARSLPGLAVNEQFF

V: TRBV29-1
J: TRBJ2-3
CDR3: CSVRQGASTDTQYF

V: TRBV18
J: TRBJ1-2
CDR3: CASSPRTGHYGYTF

V: TRBV5-1
J: TRBJ1-2
CDR3: CASSPFSGHRGGYTF

V: TRBV2
J: TRBJ1-1
CDR3: CASMTTPETFF

V: TRBV28
J: TRBJ2-7
CDR3: CASSLAAGAYEQYF

V: TRBV5-4
J: TRBJ2-5
CDR3: CASSNPGGQETQYF

V: TRBV7-2
J: TRBJ2-6
CDR3: CASSLSRQGSTSGANVLTF

V: TRBV7-2
J: TRBJ1-2
CDR3: CASSLSLNYGYTF

V: TRBV18
J: TRBJ2-7
CDR3: CASSSRDTPYEQYF